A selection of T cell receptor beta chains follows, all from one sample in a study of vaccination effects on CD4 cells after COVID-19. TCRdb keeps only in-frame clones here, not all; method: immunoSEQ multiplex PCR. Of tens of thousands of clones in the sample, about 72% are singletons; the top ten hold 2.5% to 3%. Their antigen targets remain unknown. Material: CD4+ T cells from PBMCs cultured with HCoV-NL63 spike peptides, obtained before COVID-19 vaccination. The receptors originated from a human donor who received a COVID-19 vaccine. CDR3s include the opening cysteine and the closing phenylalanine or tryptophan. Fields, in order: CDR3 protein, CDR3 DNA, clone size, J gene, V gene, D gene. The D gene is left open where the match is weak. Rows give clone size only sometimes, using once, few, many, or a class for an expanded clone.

cdr3_aa: CATSDFARSDTQYF
cdr3_nt: TGTGCCACCAGTGATTTTGCCAGATCAGATACGCAGTATTTT
clone_size: NA
j_call: TRBJ2-3
v_call: TRBV24-1
d_call: NA

cdr3_aa: CATSGQVQETQYF
cdr3_nt: TGCGCCACCTCGGGACAGGTCCAAGAGACCCAGTACTTC
clone_size: NA
j_call: TRBJ2-5
v_call: TRBV10-2
d_call: TRBD1

cdr3_aa: CASSQDRLRSTKNIQYF
cdr3_nt: TGTGCCAGCAGCCAAGATCGGCTAAGAAGCACCAAAAACATTCAGTACTTC
clone_size: few
j_call: TRBJ2-4
v_call: TRBV3-1/TRBV3-2
d_call: NA

cdr3_aa: CASSLTLSTDTQYF
cdr3_nt: TGTGCCAGCAGTTTAACCCTAAGCACAGATACGCAGTATTTT
clone_size: NA
j_call: TRBJ2-3
v_call: TRBV27
d_call: NA

cdr3_aa: CAWSKGPPYSNQPQHF
cdr3_nt: TGTGCCTGGAGTAAAGGACCTCCTTATAGCAATCAGCCCCAGCATTTT
clone_size: NA
j_call: TRBJ1-5
v_call: TRBV30
d_call: NA

cdr3_aa: CATSRDRQNIQYF
cdr3_nt: TGTGCCACCAGCCGGGACAGGCAAAACATTCAGTACTTC
clone_size: NA
j_call: TRBJ2-4
v_call: TRBV15
d_call: TRBD1

cdr3_aa: CASSQGTGRAETQYF
cdr3_nt: TGCGCCAGCAGCCAAGGAACAGGGAGGGCAGAGACCCAGTACTTC
clone_size: NA
j_call: TRBJ2-5
v_call: TRBV4-1
d_call: NA

cdr3_aa: CASSQDHWGAGETQYF
cdr3_nt: TGTGCCAGCAGCCAAGACCACTGGGGGGCCGGGGAGACCCAGTACTTC
clone_size: NA
j_call: TRBJ2-5
v_call: TRBV3-1/TRBV3-2
d_call: NA

cdr3_aa: CASSGGTSGPDTQYF
cdr3_nt: TGCGCCAGCAGCGGCGGGACTAGCGGGCCAGATACGCAGTATTTT
clone_size: NA
j_call: TRBJ2-3
v_call: TRBV5-1
d_call: TRBD2

cdr3_aa: CASSPGLASDYGYTF
cdr3_nt: TGTGCCAGCAGCCCGGGACTTGCGTCCGACTATGGCTACACCTTC
clone_size: NA
j_call: TRBJ1-2
v_call: TRBV11-1
d_call: NA

cdr3_aa: CASSPRVNSENTEAFF
cdr3_nt: TGTGCCAGCTCACCTCGTGTTAACTCCGAGAACACTGAAGCTTTCTTT
clone_size: NA
j_call: TRBJ1-1
v_call: TRBV18
d_call: NA

cdr3_aa: CASSPGGIRVYNEQFF
cdr3_nt: TGCGCCAGCAGCCCGGGCGGTATTAGGGTCTACAATGAGCAGTTCTTC
clone_size: NA
j_call: TRBJ2-1
v_call: TRBV4-1
d_call: NA

cdr3_aa: CASARQPQGGYGYTF
cdr3_nt: TGTGCCAGCGCCCGGCAGCCTCAAGGAGGATATGGCTACACCTTC
clone_size: NA
j_call: TRBJ1-2
v_call: TRBV7-7
d_call: NA

cdr3_aa: CASIRRKGEPQHF
cdr3_nt: TGTGCCAGTATAAGGAGAAAAGGAGAGCCCCAGCATTTT
clone_size: few
j_call: TRBJ1-5
v_call: TRBV19
d_call: NA

cdr3_aa: CSAGGNTEAFF
cdr3_nt: TGCAGTGCTGGGGGGAACACTGAAGCTTTCTTT
clone_size: NA
j_call: TRBJ1-1
v_call: TRBV20-1
d_call: NA

cdr3_aa: CASSPVRSGTLDTQYF
cdr3_nt: TGTGCCAGCTCACCAGTTAGGTCAGGCACTCTGGATACGCAGTATTTT
clone_size: NA
j_call: TRBJ2-3
v_call: TRBV18
d_call: NA

cdr3_aa: CASSPIGSANYGYTF
cdr3_nt: TGCGCCAGCAGCCCGATCGGATCGGCTAACTATGGCTACACCTTC
clone_size: NA
j_call: TRBJ1-2
v_call: TRBV4-1
d_call: NA

cdr3_aa: CASSFYTVKETQYF
cdr3_nt: TGCGCCAGCAGCTTCTACACAGTCAAGGAGACCCAGTACTTC
clone_size: NA
j_call: TRBJ2-5
v_call: TRBV5-1
d_call: NA

cdr3_aa: CASKASAGHFYGYTF
cdr3_nt: TGTGCCAGTAAGGCCTCGGCAGGACATTTCTATGGCTACACCTTC
clone_size: NA
j_call: TRBJ1-2
v_call: TRBV19
d_call: NA

cdr3_aa: CASRRIATDTQYF
cdr3_nt: TGTGCCAGCAGGCGAATCGCCACAGATACGCAGTATTTT
clone_size: once
j_call: TRBJ2-3
v_call: TRBV12-3/TRBV12-4
d_call: NA

cdr3_aa: CASIGTEVNTGELFF
cdr3_nt: TGTGCCAGTATCGGGACCGAGGTGAACACCGGGGAGCTGTTTTTT
clone_size: NA
j_call: TRBJ2-2
v_call: TRBV19
d_call: NA

cdr3_aa: CSASGGQFVQYF
cdr3_nt: TGCAGTGCTAGTGGGGGTCAATTCGTTCAGTACTTC
clone_size: NA
j_call: TRBJ2-4
v_call: TRBV20-1
d_call: NA

cdr3_aa: CASSRLGEQFF
cdr3_nt: TGTGCCAGCAGCCGGCTTGGGGAGCAGTTCTTC
clone_size: NA
j_call: TRBJ2-1
v_call: TRBV7-2
d_call: NA

cdr3_aa: CASSPPGGQETQYF
cdr3_nt: TGCGCCAGCAGCCCGCCGGGGGGCCAGGAGACCCAGTACTTC
clone_size: NA
j_call: TRBJ2-5
v_call: TRBV5-1
d_call: NA

cdr3_aa: CASTGEWGNQPQHF
cdr3_nt: TGTGCCAGCACGGGGGAATGGGGCAATCAGCCCCAGCATTTT
clone_size: NA
j_call: TRBJ1-5
v_call: TRBV2
d_call: NA

cdr3_aa: CASNGGQGYSPLHF
cdr3_nt: TGTGCCAGCAATGGGGGACAGGGTTATTCACCCCTCCACTTT
clone_size: NA
j_call: TRBJ1-6
v_call: TRBV6-5
d_call: TRBD1

cdr3_aa: CASSPPVQGRSGANVLTF
cdr3_nt: TGCGCCAGCAGCCCGCCCGTACAGGGGAGATCTGGGGCCAACGTCCTGACTTTC
clone_size: NA
j_call: TRBJ2-6
v_call: TRBV5-1
d_call: TRBD1

cdr3_aa: CASSLTQAGKNIQYF
cdr3_nt: TGTGCCAGCAGCCTAACACAGGCGGGCAAAAACATTCAGTACTTC
clone_size: once
j_call: TRBJ2-4
v_call: TRBV3-1/TRBV3-2
d_call: NA

cdr3_aa: CASSQTGGRKRLFF
cdr3_nt: TGTGCCAGCAGCCAGACGGGGGGCAGGAAAAGACTGTTTTTT
clone_size: NA
j_call: TRBJ1-4
v_call: TRBV14
d_call: NA

cdr3_aa: CASSLGMAGTTEAFF
cdr3_nt: TGTGCCAGCAGCTTAGGGATGGCGGGGACGACTGAAGCTTTCTTT
clone_size: NA
j_call: TRBJ1-1
v_call: TRBV7-2
d_call: NA

cdr3_aa: CAWSNKASGLETQYF
cdr3_nt: TGTGCCTGGAGCAATAAGGCTAGCGGGTTAGAGACCCAGTACTTC
clone_size: NA
j_call: TRBJ2-5
v_call: TRBV30
d_call: TRBD2

cdr3_aa: CASSPPSGRDTEAFF
cdr3_nt: TGTGCCAGCTCACCACCGTCGGGGCGGGACACTGAAGCTTTCTTT
clone_size: few
j_call: TRBJ1-1
v_call: TRBV18
d_call: NA

cdr3_aa: CASRGSGAEAFF
cdr3_nt: TGTGCCAGCAGGGGATCAGGGGCTGAAGCTTTCTTT
clone_size: NA
j_call: TRBJ1-1
v_call: TRBV2
d_call: NA

cdr3_aa: CASSVDGGGRQPQHF
cdr3_nt: TGTGCCAGCAGCGTAGACGGGGGTGGTCGTCAGCCCCAGCATTTT
clone_size: NA
j_call: TRBJ1-5
v_call: TRBV9
d_call: NA

cdr3_aa: CASSLRSGGDSSYNEQFF
cdr3_nt: TGTGCCAGTAGCCTAAGAAGCGGGGGTGACAGCTCCTACAATGAGCAGTTCTTC
clone_size: NA
j_call: TRBJ2-1
v_call: TRBV19
d_call: TRBD2

cdr3_aa: CASSTRVGNTGELFF
cdr3_nt: TGTGCCAGCAGTACAAGGGTAGGGAACACCGGGGAGCTGTTTTTT
clone_size: NA
j_call: TRBJ2-2
v_call: TRBV2
d_call: NA

cdr3_aa: CASRETGLAFF
cdr3_nt: TGTGCCAGCAGGGAAACAGGGTTAGCTTTCTTT
clone_size: NA
j_call: TRBJ1-1
v_call: TRBV2
d_call: NA

cdr3_aa: CAWSKEQTQAFF
cdr3_nt: TGTGCCTGGAGTAAGGAGCAGACTCAAGCTTTCTTT
clone_size: NA
j_call: TRBJ1-1
v_call: TRBV30
d_call: NA

cdr3_aa: CASKKGDEQFF
cdr3_nt: TGCGCCAGCAAGAAGGGGGATGAGCAGTTCTTC
clone_size: NA
j_call: TRBJ2-1
v_call: TRBV4-1
d_call: NA

cdr3_aa: CASSESAGEDGYTF
cdr3_nt: TGCGCCAGCAGTGAGTCGGCAGGGGAGGATGGCTACACCTTC
clone_size: NA
j_call: TRBJ1-2
v_call: TRBV10-2
d_call: NA

cdr3_aa: CASSQDIGYPTGELFF
cdr3_nt: TGTGCCAGCAGCCAAGATATCGGCTACCCCACCGGGGAGCTGTTTTTT
clone_size: NA
j_call: TRBJ2-2
v_call: TRBV4-2
d_call: NA

cdr3_aa: CASSENRGIGYTF
cdr3_nt: TGCGCCAGCAGTGAAAACAGGGGAATAGGCTACACCTTC
clone_size: few
j_call: TRBJ1-2
v_call: TRBV10-1
d_call: TRBD1

cdr3_aa: CASSSLTGDTEAFF
cdr3_nt: TGTGCCAGCAGTTCCCTCACAGGGGACACTGAAGCTTTCTTT
clone_size: NA
j_call: TRBJ1-1
v_call: TRBV6-5
d_call: TRBD1

cdr3_aa: CAWSSLYNEQFF
cdr3_nt: TGTGCCTGGAGTTCACTCTACAATGAGCAGTTCTTC
clone_size: NA
j_call: TRBJ2-1
v_call: TRBV30
d_call: NA

cdr3_aa: CASSWGGDASEKLFF
cdr3_nt: TGTGCCAGCAGTTGGGGAGGGGATGCGAGTGAAAAACTGTTTTTT
clone_size: NA
j_call: TRBJ1-4
v_call: TRBV6-6
d_call: NA

cdr3_aa: CASSPPSGSPLHF
cdr3_nt: TGTGCCAGCTCACCACCCAGCGGTTCACCCCTCCACTTT
clone_size: NA
j_call: TRBJ1-6
v_call: TRBV18
d_call: NA

cdr3_aa: CASSQQGAITEAFF
cdr3_nt: TGTGCCAGCAGTCAACAGGGGGCAATCACTGAAGCTTTCTTT
clone_size: NA
j_call: TRBJ1-1
v_call: TRBV6-2/TRBV6-3
d_call: TRBD1

cdr3_aa: CASSRYQGVPSGANVLTF
cdr3_nt: TGTGCCAGCAGCCGTTATCAGGGGGTGCCCTCTGGGGCCAACGTCCTGACTTTC
clone_size: NA
j_call: TRBJ2-6
v_call: TRBV5-4
d_call: TRBD1

cdr3_aa: CASSFRQVFYGYTF
cdr3_nt: TGTGCCAGCAGTTTCCGACAGGTTTTTTATGGCTACACCTTC
clone_size: once
j_call: TRBJ1-2
v_call: TRBV28
d_call: NA

cdr3_aa: CATSVPNSNQPQHF
cdr3_nt: TGTGCCACCAGTGTCCCGAATAGCAATCAGCCCCAGCATTTT
clone_size: NA
j_call: TRBJ1-5
v_call: TRBV24-1
d_call: NA

cdr3_aa: CAWSGGGGRNTEAFF
cdr3_nt: TGTGCCTGGAGCGGGGGTGGGGGGCGAAACACTGAAGCTTTCTTT
clone_size: NA
j_call: TRBJ1-1
v_call: TRBV30
d_call: NA

cdr3_aa: CASSVAGTGQAPLHF
cdr3_nt: TGTGCCAGCAGCGTAGCCGGGACAGGTCAAGCGCCCCTCCACTTT
clone_size: NA
j_call: TRBJ1-6
v_call: TRBV9
d_call: TRBD1

cdr3_aa: CASSVVGNTGELFF
cdr3_nt: TGTGCCAGCAGCGTAGTTGGCAACACCGGGGAGCTGTTTTTT
clone_size: NA
j_call: TRBJ2-2
v_call: TRBV9
d_call: NA

cdr3_aa: CASSDGTGKMTPLHF
cdr3_nt: TGCGCCAGCAGTGATGGGACAGGGAAAATGACACCCCTCCACTTT
clone_size: once
j_call: TRBJ1-6
v_call: TRBV5-1
d_call: TRBD1